One sample yielded the 5 T cell receptor beta chains listed below, sequenced in a study of identical twins. A single record per CDR3 protein comes from TCRdb applying MiXCR to the 5' RACE reads. This sample yields a few hundred thousand distinct CDR3 sequences, of which roughly 13% are seen a single time; about 4% belongs to the top ten. These same records also appear under a second study, on yellow fever vaccine responses in identical twins.

The source material was memory (CD45RO+) T cells sorted from blood. The source of these receptors is a woman between 18 and 29 years old in good health.

V usage is TRBV14 and J usage is TRBJ2-1; the D gene is possibly TRBD1 (6 bases). The CDR3 extends over 13 amino acids. V was trimmed by 6 bases and J by 9 bases, leaving 15 bases between them. Germline-derived CDR1 and CDR2 are SGHDN and FVKESK. CDR3 nucleotides: TGTGCCAGCAGTCTTATACAGGGCAGTGAGCAGTTCTTC. Translation gives CASSLIQGSEQFF.

In this sample, this clonotype turned up a few times. This chain links TRBV4-1 with TRBJ2-2; 10 bases align to TRBD2. Germline lookup yields CDR1 MGHRA and CDR2 YSYEKL. CDR3 length: 16 amino acids. The V gene end was trimmed by 7 bases and the J gene end by 4 bases; junction bases not matched to a gene: 9. The CDR3, as DNA: TGCGCCAGCACCAGTCAAGCGGGGGGGCTCACCGGGGAGCTGTTTTTT. Translated, it gives CASTSQAGGLTGELFF.

There are many counts of this clonotype. The gene calls are TRBV12-3 or TRBV12-4 and TRBJ1-4; TRBD1 aligns across 7 bases. The trim removed 5 bases at V and 0 bases at J, leaving 6 bases unmatched. The CDR3 loop spans 16 amino acids. The CDR3 spells CASSPGQGATNEKLFF. Here the CDR3 DNA reads TGTGCCAGCAGTCCCGGGCAGGGGGCAACTAATGAAAAACTGTTTTTT.

The table lists this clonotype with a few counts. J is TRBJ2-3 and V is TRBV20-1; 12 bases agree with TRBD2. This CDR3 is 16 amino acids long. The germline V gene has CDR1 DFQATT and CDR2 SNEGSKA (reference sequence). Trimming cost V 3 bases and J 6 bases; bases outside gene matches: 10. The CDR3 reads CSASIPTSGRKDTQYF. CDR3 bases: TGCAGTGCTAGTATCCCGACTAGCGGGAGAAAGGATACGCAGTATTTT.

The J gene is TRBJ2-3, the V gene TRBV19, with a weak D call TRBD1 (6 bases). V lost 5 bases and J lost 1, with 13 bases in between. The CDR3 has 15 amino acids. CDR1 and CDR2 from the germline V gene are LNHDA and SQIVND (reference sequence). CDR3 coding DNA: TGTGCCAGTAGTTCCCTCGAGGGGGGCACAGATACGCAGTATTTT. Translated: CASSSLEGGTDTQYF.